This TCR beta chain appears in the sequencing data of a study of cytomegalovirus exposure and HLA in healthy donors. General study points: A cluster of highly shared sequence variants was likely a sequencing artifact. Researchers reported that a few CMV-associated chains were confirmed in vitro as CMV antigen-specific. A later analysis showed TCR association rates differing by HLA locus, peaking at DRB1 and lowest at HLA-C.

A word on this clone: Its specificity is unknown.

V gave up 5 bases and J gave up 0 bases; unmatched junction bases: 8. CDR1 is MNHEY, CDR2 SMNVEV, per germline (reference sequence). The CDR3 loop spans 18 amino acids. The PCR contained 60 Vbeta and 13 Jbeta primers. Method: immunoSEQ multiplex PCR; TCRdb's copy keeps in-frame clones and lacks some. This sample carries approximately 170,000 clones, approximately 81% of them seen once, and the ten largest clones take 2.4%. The J gene is TRBJ2-6, the V gene TRBV27, with 9 bases that match TRBD1. The sample taken for sequencing was PBMCs. The source of this sequence is a male donor in good health and CMV-seronegative. CDR3 residues: CASSGGTGSLSGANVLTF. The CDR3, as DNA: TGTGCCAGCAGTGGCGGGACAGGGAGCCTCTCTGGGGCCAACGTCCTGACTTTC.